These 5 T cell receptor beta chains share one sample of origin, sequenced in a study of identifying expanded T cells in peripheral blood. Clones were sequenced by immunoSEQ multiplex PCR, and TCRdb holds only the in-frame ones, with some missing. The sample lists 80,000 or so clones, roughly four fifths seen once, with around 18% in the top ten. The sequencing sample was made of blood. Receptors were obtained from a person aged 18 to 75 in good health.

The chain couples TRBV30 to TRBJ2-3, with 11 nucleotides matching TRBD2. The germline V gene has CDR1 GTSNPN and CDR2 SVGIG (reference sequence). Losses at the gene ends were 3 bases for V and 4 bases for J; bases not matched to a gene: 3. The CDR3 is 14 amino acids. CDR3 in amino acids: CAWRLAGAPDTQYF. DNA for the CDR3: TGTGCCTGGAGACTAGCGGGAGCCCCAGATACGCAGTATTTT. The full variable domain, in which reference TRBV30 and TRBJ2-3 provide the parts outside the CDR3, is SQTIHQWPATLVQPVGSPLSLECTVEGTSNPNLYWYRQAAGRGLQLLFYSVGIGQISSEVPQNLSASRPQDRQFILSSKKLLLSDSGFYLCAWRLAGAPDTQYFGPGTRLTVL.

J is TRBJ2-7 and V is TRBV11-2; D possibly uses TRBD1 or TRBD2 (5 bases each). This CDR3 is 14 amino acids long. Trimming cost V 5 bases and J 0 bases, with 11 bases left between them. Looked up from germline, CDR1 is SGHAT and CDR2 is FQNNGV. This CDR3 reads CASSGTGSSYEQYF. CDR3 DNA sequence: TGTGCCAGCAGCGGGACGGGGAGCTCCTACGAGCAGTACTTC.

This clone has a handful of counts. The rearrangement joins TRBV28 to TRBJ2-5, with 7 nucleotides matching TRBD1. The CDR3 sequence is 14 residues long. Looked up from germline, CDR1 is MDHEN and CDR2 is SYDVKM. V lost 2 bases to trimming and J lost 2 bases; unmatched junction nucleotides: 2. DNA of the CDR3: TGTGCCAGCAGTTTAACGGGACAGCAAGAGACCCAGTACTTC. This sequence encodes CASSLTGQQETQYF.

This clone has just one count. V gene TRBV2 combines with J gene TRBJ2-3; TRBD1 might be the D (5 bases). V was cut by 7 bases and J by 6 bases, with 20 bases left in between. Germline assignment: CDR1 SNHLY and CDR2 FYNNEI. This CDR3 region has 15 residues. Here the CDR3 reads CASKVSRVGLDTQYF. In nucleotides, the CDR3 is TGTGCCAGCAAAGTCTCCAGAGTGGGGCTCGATACGCAGTATTTT. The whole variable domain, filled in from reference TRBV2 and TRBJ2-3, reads EPEVTQTPSHQVTQMGQEVILRCVPISNHLYFYWYRQILGQKVEFLVSFYNNEISEKSEIFDDQFSVERPDGSNFTLKIRSTKLEDSAMYFCASKVSRVGLDTQYFGPGTRLTVL.

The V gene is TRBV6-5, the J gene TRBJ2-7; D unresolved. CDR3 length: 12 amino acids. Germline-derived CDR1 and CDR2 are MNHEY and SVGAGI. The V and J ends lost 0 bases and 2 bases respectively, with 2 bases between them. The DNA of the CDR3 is TGTGCCAGCAGTTACTCTACCTACGAGCAGTACTTC. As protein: CASSYSTYEQYF.